A single sample is the source of the 9 T cell receptor beta chains below, sequenced in a study of T cell responses to AZD1222 COVID-19 vaccine. This table comes from immunoSEQ multiplex PCR, and its TCRdb copy is limited to in-frame clones, with some not included. The sample contains tens of thousands of clones, roughly 80% of which appear only once. Sequenced material: peripheral blood, taken 28 days after the second AZD1222 dose. The origin of the receptors is an adult who received the AZD1222 COVID-19 vaccine.

The chain links TRBV29-1 to TRBJ1-2; D gene unclear. V lost 4 bases and J 7 bases, leaving 13 bases between the germline ends. This CDR3 comprises 12 residues. CDR1 SQVTM and CDR2 ANQGSEA come from the germline V gene. CDR3: CSVGRQEAGYTF. The CDR3 DNA reads TGCAGCGTTGGACGTCAGGAGGCTGGCTACACCTTC. The complete variable domain, with remaining parts taken from reference TRBV29-1 and TRBJ1-2, reads SAVISQKPSRDICQRGTSLTIQCQVDSQVTMMFWYRQQPGQSLTLIATANQGSEATYESGFVIDKFPISRPNLTFSTLTVSNMSPEDSSIYLCSVGRQEAGYTFGSGTRLTVV.

The V gene is TRBV10-1, the J gene TRBJ2-7; D possibly uses TRBD1 or TRBD2 (5 bases each). The CDR3 is 13 residues long. V was trimmed by 0 bases and J by 8 bases, leaving 11 bases between them. Germline CDR1 is WNHNN and CDR2 is SYGVQD (reference sequence). CDR3 loop: CASSESGQGQQYF. For the CDR3, the DNA is TGCGCCAGCAGTGAGTCGGGCCAGGGACAGCAGTACTTC.

V is TRBV5-1 and J is TRBJ2-1; TRBD2 might be the D (6 bases). The CDR3 has 16 amino acids. CDR1 and CDR2 (germline): SGHRS, YFSETQ. The germline V and J ends were trimmed by 4 bases and 6 bases, with 20 bases remaining between them. The CDR3 DNA reads as TGCGCCAGCAGCCGACTTGAACAAATGGGACTCAATGAGCAGTTCTTC. This translates into CASSRLEQMGLNEQFF. The full variable domain, in which reference TRBV5-1 and TRBJ2-1 provide the parts outside the CDR3, is KAGVTQTPRYLIKTRGQQVTLSCSPISGHRSVSWYQQTPGQGLQFLFEYFSETQRNKGNFPGRFSGRQFSNSRSEMNVSTLELGDSALYLCASSRLEQMGLNEQFFGPGTRLTVL.

V usage is TRBV11-2 and J usage is TRBJ1-1; D is uncertain. In germline, CDR1 is SGHAT, CDR2 FQNNGV. The CDR3 totals 13 residues. Trimming cost V 5 bases and J 2 bases, with 9 bases left between them. The DNA for the CDR3 is TGTGCCAGCAGCCTCCGGGGTAACACTGAAGCTTTCTTT. Protein: CASSLRGNTEAFF.

The chain couples TRBV5-4 to TRBJ1-6; D remains ambiguous. This CDR3 has 15 residues. Germline V lookup: CDR1 SGHNT, CDR2 YYREEE (reference sequence). V lost 1 base and J lost 6, with 11 bases in between. CDR3 in amino acids: CASSLFSQTNSPLHF. CDR3 coding DNA: TGTGCCAGCAGCTTGTTTTCCCAGACTAATTCACCCCTCCACTTT.

This chain connects TRBV9 to TRBJ2-2; D possibly corresponds to TRBD1 (6 bases). The V gene lost 0 bases and the J gene lost 3 bases, with 12 bases spanning the gap. The germline V gene has CDR1 SGDLS and CDR2 YYNGEE. This CDR3 spans 16 amino acids. As DNA, the CDR3 is TGTGCCAGCAGCGTAGCACAGGGAACGGACACCGGGGAGCTGTTTTTT. The encoded protein is CASSVAQGTDTGELFF.

The chain links TRBV5-4 to TRBJ2-1, with 10 bases matching TRBD1. Germline lookup yields CDR1 SGHNT and CDR2 YYREEE (reference sequence). The CDR3 has 13 amino acids. V trimming: 6 bases; J trimming: 8 bases; junction bases outside the gene matches: 5. The CDR3 is CASTRQGADEQFF. The CDR3 DNA sequence: TGTGCCAGCACCCGACAGGGGGCCGATGAGCAGTTCTTC. The full variable domain, in which reference TRBV5-4 and TRBJ2-1 provide the parts outside the CDR3, is ETGVTQSPTHLIKTRGQQVTLRCSSQSGHNTVSWYQQALGQGPQFIFQYYREEENGRGNFPPRFSGLQFPNYSSELNVNALELDDSALYLCASTRQGADEQFFGPGTRLTVL.

This chain uses TRBV6-5 with TRBJ1-2; 9 bases fit TRBD1. The trim removed 2 bases at V and 0 bases at J, leaving 4 bases unmatched. Germline V gene lookup returns CDR1 MNHEY and CDR2 SVGAGI. The CDR3 runs 16 residues. The CDR3 region has the DNA TGTGCCAGCAGTTACGGGACAGGGAGGGCTAACTATGGCTACACCTTC. Translating it yields CASSYGTGRANYGYTF.

The chain couples TRBV4-1 to TRBJ1-1; D remains ambiguous. V shed 4 bases and J shed 7 bases, with 16 bases lying between them. The CDR3 has 14 amino acids. CDR1 is MGHRA and CDR2 is YSYEKL in the germline V gene. CDR3 nucleotide sequence: TGCGCCAGCAGCCTCAGATGGGCAGGCCTTGAAGCTTTCTTT. It yields the protein CASSLRWAGLEAFF.